These T cell receptor beta chains were read from a single sample in a study of T cells after posttransplantation cyclophosphamide. Libraries were prepared by immunoSEQ multiplex PCR; TCRdb keeps only in-frame clonotypes and omits some of them. The sample shows approximately 12,000 clones, no singletons; the ten largest hold about 27%. The source material was PBMCs, sampled after allogeneic stem cell transplant with posttransplant cyclophosphamide. All receptors derive from a female patient aged 40 to 50 who received an allogeneic stem cell transplant from a related donor, was CMV-positive, and had acute GVHD only. The graft donor may have contributed some T cells. The CDR3 runs from the conserved cysteine through the conserved F or W. The order of the fields is CDR3 protein, CDR3 DNA, D gene, clone size, J gene, V gene. A D gene is named only where the DNA matches it firmly. Not all rows give a size; the values are once, few, many and, for expanded clones, a class.

CDR3aa: CASSGAGNEQFF
CDR3nt: TGTGCCAGCAGTGGAGCGGGTAATGAGCAGTTCTTC
d_gene: NA
abundance: few
j_gene: TRBJ2-1
v_gene: TRBV6-5

CDR3aa: CASSIEGQGTYNEQFF
CDR3nt: TGTGCCAGTAGTATAGAGGGACAGGGGACCTACAATGAGCAGTTCTTC
d_gene: TRBD1
abundance: many
j_gene: TRBJ2-1
v_gene: TRBV19

CDR3aa: CASSSRLAGGELFF
CDR3nt: TGTGCCAGCAGCTCCCGACTAGCGGGCGGGGAGCTGTTTTTT
d_gene: TRBD2
abundance: NA
j_gene: TRBJ2-2
v_gene: TRBV9

CDR3aa: CASTREGSDTQYF
CDR3nt: TGCGCCAGCACCCGCGAGGGATCAGATACGCAGTATTTT
d_gene: NA
abundance: NA
j_gene: TRBJ2-3
v_gene: TRBV23-1

CDR3aa: CASGTGQVDTQYF
CDR3nt: TGTGCCAGCGGGACAGGCCAGGTGGATACGCAGTATTTT
d_gene: TRBD1
abundance: many
j_gene: TRBJ2-3
v_gene: TRBV11-3

CDR3aa: CASSGGQGNNGYTF
CDR3nt: TGTGCCAGCAGTGGGGGACAGGGGAACAATGGCTACACCTTC
d_gene: TRBD1
abundance: many
j_gene: TRBJ1-2
v_gene: TRBV6-1

CDR3aa: CAWSSVGGNEKLFF
CDR3nt: TGTGCCTGGAGTTCGGTGGGGGGGAATGAAAAACTGTTTTTT
d_gene: NA
abundance: many
j_gene: TRBJ1-4
v_gene: TRBV30

CDR3aa: CASSSPRRVGGTQYF
CDR3nt: TGTGCCAGCAGCTCACCACGGCGGGTGGGGGGGACCCAGTACTTC
d_gene: NA
abundance: NA
j_gene: TRBJ2-5
v_gene: TRBV7-9

CDR3aa: CASSLVGQENTGELFF
CDR3nt: TGCGCCAGCAGCTTGGTGGGACAGGAGAACACCGGGGAGCTGTTTTTT
d_gene: TRBD1
abundance: many
j_gene: TRBJ2-2
v_gene: TRBV5-1

CDR3aa: CASSSLDKQNTGELFF
CDR3nt: TGTGCCAGCAGTAGCTTGGACAAACAGAACACCGGGGAGCTGTTTTTT
d_gene: NA
abundance: many
j_gene: TRBJ2-2
v_gene: TRBV5-4

CDR3aa: CASSVEPGQGAETQYF
CDR3nt: TGTGCCAGCAGCGTAGAACCGGGACAGGGGGCGGAGACCCAGTACTTC
d_gene: TRBD1
abundance: few
j_gene: TRBJ2-5
v_gene: TRBV9

CDR3aa: CASKQGAVPGNTEAFF
CDR3nt: TGTGCCAGTAAACAGGGGGCCGTTCCCGGGAACACTGAAGCTTTCTTT
d_gene: TRBD1
abundance: NA
j_gene: TRBJ1-1
v_gene: TRBV27